This record covers a single TCR beta chain. The data stem from a study of control samples from healthy donors and cancer patients. The protocol was immunoSEQ multiplex PCR, while the TCRdb copy is restricted to in-frame clones and leaves out a portion. Of about 180,000 clones in the sample, approximately 94% are singletons; the top ten hold around 1.5%. The CDR3 length is 15 residues. V was trimmed by 5 bases and J by 6 bases, leaving 17 bases between them. The germline gives CDR1 MNHEY, CDR2 SVGAGI. This sequence joins TRBV6-5 and TRBJ1-5; no reliable D call. Sequencing was carried out using blood. This TCR derives from a woman younger than 35 in good health. The CDR3, as DNA: TGTGCCAGCAGTCCGCACAACGGGGTGAGTCAGCCCCAGCATTTT. Residues: CASSPHNGVSQPQHF.